The 10 T cell receptor beta chains below come from one sample, sequenced in a study of blood T cell repertoires in COVID-19. This table comes from immunoSEQ multiplex PCR, and its TCRdb copy is limited to in-frame clones, with some not included. There are some 130,000 clones in the sample; around 90% occur only once, and about 3.5% lies in the top ten. Input material: peripheral blood. The receptor source for this set is a man aged 50 to 59 with active COVID-19.

V is TRBV28 and J is TRBJ1-2; D uncertain. Germline CDR1 MDHEN, CDR2 SYDVKM. The CDR3 runs to 13 residues. V was pared by 5 bases and J by 8 bases, with 15 bases between. The CDR3 protein is CASSGTGRWGYTF. The CDR3 DNA reads TGTGCCAGCAGTGGCACTGGGAGGTGGGGCTACACCTTC.

V and J are TRBV6-5 and TRBJ2-2; 10 bases line up with TRBD2. CDR1 MNHEY and CDR2 SVGAGI come from the germline V gene. The trim removed 7 bases at V and 0 bases at J, leaving 2 bases unmatched. The CDR3 sequence is 15 residues long. The CDR3, as DNA: TGTGCCAGCAAGGGACTAGCGTCGAACACCGGGGAGCTGTTTTTT. Translated: CASKGLASNTGELFF.

The chain joins TRBV5-1 to TRBJ2-3, with TRBD1 as a possible D gene (5 bases). The CDR3 extends over 15 amino acids. Germline CDR1 and CDR2: SGHRS and YFSETQ. Trimming removed 4 bases from V and 2 bases from J, with 14 bases in between. The CDR3 nucleotides are TGCGCCAGCAGCCCACACCAGGGTGACACAGATACGCAGTATTTT. The encoded protein is CASSPHQGDTDTQYF.

The chain has TRBV7-8 and TRBJ1-1; 8 bases match TRBD1. The CDR3 runs to 16 residues. The V gene's germline CDR1 is SGHVS and CDR2 FQNEAQ. J was trimmed by 0 bases and V by 5 bases; bases with no gene match: 8. The CDR3: CASSERTGNMNTEAFF. The CDR3 DNA sequence: TGTGCCAGCAGCGAAAGGACAGGGAACATGAACACTGAAGCTTTCTTT.

J is TRBJ2-5 and V is TRBV4-2; 11 bases map to TRBD2. V lost 1 base and J lost 5; bases outside the gene matches: 3. The CDR3 has 15 amino acids. The germline CDR1 and CDR2 sequences are LGHNA and YNFKEQ. The CDR3 reads CASSQGLAGRETQYF. CDR3 DNA: TGTGCCAGCAGCCAAGGACTAGCGGGACGGGAGACCCAGTACTTC.

This rearrangement joins TRBV6-1 to TRBJ2-7; 8 bases are a match to TRBD1. Losses at the gene ends were 3 bases for V and 7 bases for J; bases not matched to a gene: 11. The length of the CDR3 is 15 residues. The germline CDR1 and CDR2 sequences are MNHNS and SASEGT. In nucleotides, the CDR3 is TGTGCCAGCAGTGAGAGGGCAGGGGGCGCGGGGGAGCAGTACTTC. This translates into CASSERAGGAGEQYF.

This sequence joins TRBV5-1 and TRBJ2-2, with 8 bases aligning to TRBD1. The CDR3 runs 15 residues. V lost 4 bases, J lost 4 bases, and 6 bases stayed unmatched. Germline-derived CDR1 and CDR2 are SGHRS and YFSETQ. CDR3 sequence: CASSRRTGTTGELFF. In nucleotides, the CDR3 is TGCGCCAGCAGCCGACGGACAGGGACCACCGGGGAGCTGTTTTTT.

The chain has TRBV5-4 and TRBJ2-3; TRBD1 is a possible D gene (6 bases). The CDR3 extends over 15 amino acids. Germline-derived CDR1 and CDR2 are SGHNT and YYREEE (reference sequence). Trimming removed 0 bases at V and 5 bases at J, with 13 bases between. The CDR3 region is CASSLGDTSRDTQYF. The CDR3 nucleotides read TGTGCCAGCAGCTTGGGGGACACATCACGAGATACGCAGTATTTT.

The chain uses TRBV15 and TRBJ1-1; possibly TRBD1 for D (6 bases). Germline V gene lookup returns CDR1 LNHNV and CDR2 YYDKDF (reference sequence). Trimming took off 0 bases at V and 11 bases at J, with 22 bases between the two ends. CDR3 length equals 16 residues. In nucleotides, the CDR3 is TGTGCCACCAGCAGAGATTATACCCGGTCCGCGCAGGGGGCTTTCTTT. This sequence encodes CATSRDYTRSAQGAFF.

This chain's CDR3 is CASSQIQGYGYTF. The CDR3 coding sequence is TGTGCCAGCAGCCAAATTCAGGGGTATGGCTACACCTTC. This chain links TRBV9 with TRBJ1-2, with TRBD1 as a possible D gene (6 bases). Germline V CDR1 and CDR2: SGDLS, YYNGEE. This CDR3 comprises 13 residues. V dropped 4 bases and J dropped 5 bases, with 12 bases sitting between them. Drawing the rest from reference TRBV9 and TRBJ1-2, the complete variable domain is DSGVTQTPKHLITATGQRVTLRCSPRSGDLSVYWYQQSLDQGLQFLIQYYNGEERAKGNILERFSAQQFPDLHSELNLSSLELGDSALYFCASSQIQGYGYTFGSGTRLTVV.